This T cell receptor beta chain derives from a study of shared clonotypes between healthy human individuals. In the study overall: Two women and a few men aged 18 to 49 made up the donors. Study results and caveats: Between a few donors, naive CD4 clonotypes were shared at a level of approximately 5%. Clonotype sharing across donors was expected to vary with sequencing depth.

As regards this clone: What it binds is not known.

The CDR3 is 13 amino acids. Germline CDR1 SGHTA, CDR2 FQGNSA. The V gene end was trimmed by 7 bases and the J gene end by 11 bases; junction bases not matched to a gene: 9. Across several immunoSEQ plates, the genomic DNA of each subset was split evenly. Only in-frame clones appear in the TCRdb table, and some are missing; sequencing was by immunoSEQ multiplex PCR. The sample records 1.4 million or so clones, around 98.5% being singletons. The gene calls are TRBV7-2 and TRBJ2-3; 10 bases fit TRBD2. The clonotype originates from a young man in good health. Sequencing input: naive CD4+ T cells sorted from blood. Subset reported: CD45RA+ positively selected. CDR3 bases: TGTGCCAGCAACCAGCGGGAGGGCCATCGGCAGTATTTT. Amino acids: CASNQREGHRQYF.